This entry describes one TCR beta chain. Its antigen is unknown. No base quality information exists; no much larger clone differs at one position. The data were taken from a study of T cell responses to AZD1222 COVID-19 vaccine (dated by TCRdb to the early 2020s). Regarding the complete study: TCR sequencing was performed for 230 to 250 trial participants, of whom some 200 were given two doses of AZD1222 and some 25 were given two doses of MenACWY control vaccine. Trial participants were enrolled into age subgroups of 18-55, 56-69 and 70-plus years, which contained around 150, 29 and 61 TCR-sequenced participants, respectively. Results and caveats for the whole study, not just this receptor: A significant rise in spike-specific TCR breadth and depth was observed after two AZD1222 doses relative to day 0 and relative to MenACWY recipients. Participants were mostly white British, with more females than males. The authors suggested clonal diversity may have been underestimated. The 56-69-year group was small, and its depth increase did not reach significance, likely because of low power. Conclusions about previously exposed vaccinees were limited because only six AZD1222 recipients were SARS-CoV-2 seropositive at baseline. Because no day 14 peak-response samples were available, repertoires were characterized only after the peak T cell response. The vaccine-associated CD4 TCRs covered the entire spike protein, and the dominant responses fell in regions 160-218 and 743-854. Reportedly, almost half of the unique spike-specific TCRs recognized epitopes lying outside the regions that are mutated in the B.1.351 and B.1.1.7 variants.

The CDR3 regions of human TCRbeta chains were analyzed by immunosequencing. On the authors' methods: TCRs in the repertoires were compared against a reference library of SARS-CoV-2-specific TCRs that had been generated with the MIRA antigen-specificity platform. Breadth was defined as the fraction of unique TCRs that were SARS-CoV-2-associated, and depth was defined as the fraction of total T cells that were SARS-CoV-2-associated. Using the MIRA data, each spike-specific TCR was assigned both to the spike region to which the TCR was reactive and to a CD4 or CD8 class. Log10-transformed breadth and depth values were compared by one-way ANOVA with Sidak's multiple comparisons tests. The immuneACCESS repertoire file appears here via TCRdb, limited to in-frame rearrangements. These files lack a portion of the clones; in checked studies, under half of the deficit traces to unresolved V genes, and the cause of the others is not known. V, J and clone size are taken as reported in that table, and D and trimming were inferred from the DNA itself. This sample lists roughly 99,000 clones; nearly 90% were detected once. The ten largest clones capture less than 6% of the sample.

The time point label of this sample denotes: about 28 days (+/-7) after the second vaccine dose. AZD1222 recipients with second doses at about 4 weeks or about 12 weeks were pooled, because spike-specific TCR depth and breadth did not differ between schedules. Vaccinee samples came from UK trials COV001 and COV002, including a single-blind randomized controlled phase 2/3 trial of AZD1222 (ChAdOx1 nCoV-19) in healthy adults. For TCRbeta chain sequencing, PBMC samples were collected from trial participants at day 0 and at day 28 after the second dose. V trim: 5 bases; J trim: 4 bases; unmatched bases: 10. Via the germline V gene (reference sequence), CDR1 is LNHDA and CDR2 SQIVND. The CDR3 starts with the cysteine, ends with the phenylalanine, and has 16 residues. Of all the DNA, just the CDR3 is kept, 48 bases in frame from base 1.

Recombination connected TRBV19 to TRBJ2-7; 11 junctional bases match TRBD1. Specimen: peripheral blood, collected 28 days after the second AZD1222 dose. The TCR comes from an adult who received the AZD1222 COVID-19 vaccine. The DNA sequence follows: TGTGCCAGTAGTCAACTCCGGACAGGGGGCGGATACGAGCAGTACTTC. It translates as CASSQLRTGGGYEQYF. The CDR3 plus the reference TRBV19 and TRBJ2-7 genes for the other parts give the full variable domain: DGGITQSPKYLFRKEGQNVTLSCEQNLNHDAMYWYRQDPGQGLRLIYYSQIVNDFQKGDIAEGYSVSREKKESFPLTVTSAQKNPTAFYLCASSQLRTGGGYEQYFGPGTRLTVT.